Listed below are T cell receptor beta chains from one sample, sequenced in a study of cytomegalovirus exposure and HLA in healthy donors. The repertoire was sequenced with immunoSEQ multiplex PCR; TCRdb's copy has only in-frame clones and lacks some. The sample has approximately 180,000 clones, about 80% seen once. Material for sequencing was PBMCs. The receptors stem from a woman between 40 and 50 years old in good health and CMV-seronegative. Each CDR3 is given without its conserved first and last residue. Fields, in order: CDR3 protein, J gene, V gene, clone size, CDR3 length. Clone size is given for some rows only: seen once, a few or many times, or a class if the clone is expanded.

CDR3: ASSSGSPNEKLF; J: TRBJ1-4; V: TRBV7-2; size: .; length: 12
CDR3: ASSTQGEASGNTIY; J: TRBJ1-3; V: TRBV5-1; size: .; length: 14
CDR3: ASSPDISNQPQH; J: TRBJ1-5; V: TRBV6-4; size: .; length: 12
CDR3: SVLGGGGYGYT; J: TRBJ1-2; V: TRBV29-1; size: .; length: 11
CDR3: ASSFPGQGVPGANVLT; J: TRBJ2-6; V: TRBV5-4; size: .; length: 16
CDR3: ASSKDRGPDTKAPNQPQH; J: TRBJ1-5; V: TRBV21-1; size: .; length: 18
CDR3: SARVVQKQF; J: TRBJ2-1; V: TRBV20-1; size: once; length: 9
CDR3: ASSPPTSGNTGELF; J: TRBJ2-2; V: TRBV27; size: .; length: 14
CDR3: ASSRTGADTQY; J: TRBJ2-3; V: TRBV21-1; size: few; length: 11
CDR3: ASSSRGTSGSSSSYEQY; J: .; V: TRBV11-3; size: few; length: 17
CDR3: ASSRTSGRFRQETQY; J: TRBJ2-5; V: TRBV7-2; size: .; length: 15
CDR3: ASSQEQVGPQH; J: TRBJ1-5; V: TRBV4-3; size: .; length: 11
CDR3: ASSWRAGSFTDTQY; J: TRBJ2-3; V: TRBV7-2; size: .; length: 14
CDR3: ASSLNSGEKLF; J: TRBJ1-4; V: TRBV7-9; size: .; length: 11
CDR3: ASTPQGAHTEAF; J: TRBJ1-1; V: TRBV19; size: .; length: 12
CDR3: ASSATGSGNTIY; J: TRBJ1-3; V: TRBV9; size: .; length: 12
CDR3: ASTRTVGGPYEQY; J: TRBJ2-7; V: TRBV6-1; size: .; length: 13
CDR3: ASSPNRVLYTIY; J: TRBJ1-3; V: TRBV6-1; size: .; length: 12
CDR3: AWSTGTGGYT; J: TRBJ1-2; V: TRBV30; size: .; length: 10
CDR3: ASSSLGYSPLGTEAF; J: TRBJ1-1; V: TRBV7-8; size: .; length: 15
CDR3: ASSVVASGQETQY; J: TRBJ2-5; V: TRBV9; size: .; length: 13
CDR3: ASSFVQTSALTGELF; J: TRBJ2-2; V: TRBV11-3; size: .; length: 15
CDR3: ASSQGDRETQY; J: TRBJ2-5; V: TRBV14; size: few; length: 11
CDR3: SGRQETNTGELF; J: TRBJ2-2; V: TRBV29-1; size: .; length: 12
CDR3: ASSQESQLGTHL; J: TRBJ2-7; V: TRBV4-1; size: .; length: 12
CDR3: ASGLVGGGTQY; J: TRBJ2-3; V: TRBV12-5; size: .; length: 11
CDR3: AVPGASGTYEQY; J: TRBJ2-7; V: TRBV7-9; size: few; length: 12
CDR3: ASSRVATNEKLF; J: TRBJ1-4; V: TRBV7-2; size: .; length: 12
CDR3: ASSSWGGEDT; J: TRBJ1-2; V: TRBV6-1; size: few; length: 10
CDR3: ASRREELRNTEAF; J: TRBJ1-1; V: TRBV5-1; size: .; length: 13
CDR3: ASSPPGGENIQY; J: TRBJ2-4; V: TRBV18; size: .; length: 12
CDR3: ASSRGTGELF; J: TRBJ2-2; V: TRBV7-2; size: .; length: 10
CDR3: ASKLDRGFPQH; J: TRBJ1-5; V: TRBV19; size: .; length: 11
CDR3: ASSLHSGEGEKLF; J: TRBJ1-4; V: TRBV4-1; size: .; length: 13
CDR3: ASSKTPGQGGYT; J: TRBJ1-2; V: TRBV19; size: .; length: 12
CDR3: ASSMGVPSGNTIY; J: TRBJ1-3; V: TRBV19; size: .; length: 13
CDR3: ASSPPNQGGEKLF; J: TRBJ1-4; V: TRBV18; size: .; length: 13
CDR3: ASSPSPGLRANVLT; J: TRBJ2-6; V: TRBV6-4; size: .; length: 14
CDR3: ASSPRDRVYGYT; J: TRBJ1-2; V: TRBV5-6; size: few; length: 12
CDR3: ASVSRLGGSSTGELF; J: TRBJ2-2; V: TRBV27; size: few; length: 15